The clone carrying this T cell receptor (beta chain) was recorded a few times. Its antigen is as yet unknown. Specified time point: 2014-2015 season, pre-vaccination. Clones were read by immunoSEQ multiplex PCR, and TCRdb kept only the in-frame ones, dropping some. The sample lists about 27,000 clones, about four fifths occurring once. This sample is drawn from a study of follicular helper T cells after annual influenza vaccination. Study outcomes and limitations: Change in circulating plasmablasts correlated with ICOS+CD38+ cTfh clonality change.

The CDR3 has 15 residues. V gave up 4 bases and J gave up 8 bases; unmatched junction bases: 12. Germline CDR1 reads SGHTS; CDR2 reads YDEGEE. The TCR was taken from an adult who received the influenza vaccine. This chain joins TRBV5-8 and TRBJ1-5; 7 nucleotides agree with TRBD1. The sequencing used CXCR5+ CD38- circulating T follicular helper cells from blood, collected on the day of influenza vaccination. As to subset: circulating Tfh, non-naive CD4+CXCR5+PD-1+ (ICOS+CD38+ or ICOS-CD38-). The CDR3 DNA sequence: TGTGCCAGCAGCGAAACGACAGGGTATCGGGAGCCCCAGCATTTT. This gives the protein CASSETTGYREPQHF. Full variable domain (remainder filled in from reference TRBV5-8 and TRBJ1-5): EAGVTQSPTHLIKTRGQQATLRCSPISGHTSVYWYQQALGLGLQFLLWYDEGEERNRGNFPPRFSGRQFPNYSSELNVNALELEDSALYLCASSETTGYREPQHFGDGTRLSIL.